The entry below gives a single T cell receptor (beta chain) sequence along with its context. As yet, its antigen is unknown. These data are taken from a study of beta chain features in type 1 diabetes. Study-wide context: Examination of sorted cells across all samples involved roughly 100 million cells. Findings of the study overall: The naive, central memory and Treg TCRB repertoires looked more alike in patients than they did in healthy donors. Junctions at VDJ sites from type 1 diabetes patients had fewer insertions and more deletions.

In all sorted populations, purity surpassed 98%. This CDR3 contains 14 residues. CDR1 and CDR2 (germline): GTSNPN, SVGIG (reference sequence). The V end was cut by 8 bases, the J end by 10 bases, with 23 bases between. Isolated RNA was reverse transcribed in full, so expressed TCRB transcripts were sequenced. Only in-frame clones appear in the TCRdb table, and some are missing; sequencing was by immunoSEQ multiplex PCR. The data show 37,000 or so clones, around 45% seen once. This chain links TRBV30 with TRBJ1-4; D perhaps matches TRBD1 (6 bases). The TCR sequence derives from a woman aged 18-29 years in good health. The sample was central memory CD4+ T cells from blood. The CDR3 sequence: CAGRGRGGSGKLFF. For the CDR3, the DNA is TGTGCCGGCAGGGGAAGAGGGGGTTCGGGAAAACTGTTTTTT. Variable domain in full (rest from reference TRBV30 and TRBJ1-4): SQTIHQWPATLVQPVGSPLSLECTVEGTSNPNLYWYRQAAGRGLQLLFYSVGIGQISSEVPQNLSASRPQDRQFILSSKKLLLSDSGFYLCAGRGRGGSGKLFFGSGTQLSVL.